The rows below give T cell receptor beta chains drawn from one sample of a study of long-term antiretroviral therapy in people with HIV. Repertoires were generated with immunoSEQ multiplex PCR, while TCRdb's copy carries only in-frame clones and drops some. This table has fewer than 40,000 clones, about nine tenths appearing once. The sequencing used unsorted PBMCs, collected 1.2 years after starting antiretroviral therapy. The receptors derive from a woman between 45 and 65 years old with HIV. CDR3s leave out the opening cysteine and the closing phenylalanine or tryptophan.

>TRBJ2-7|TRBV6-5
ASSYSRSAYEQY
>TRBJ1-5|TRBV28
ASRTHRRGASNQPQH
>TRBJ1-5|TRBV7-6
ASSTRQGWGQPQH
>TRBJ1-2|TRBV5-4
ASSRLDGDRREST
>TRBJ2-3|TRBV5-6
ASSLARGGLTDTQY
>TRBJ2-1|TRBV25-1
ASSDQGVSSREQF
>TRBJ2-1|TRBV7-7
ASSRTSGGYNEQF
>TRBJ1-3|TRBV30
AWSQNRMYSGNTIY
>TRBJ2-3|TRBV4-2
ASSSAALSTDTQY
>TRBJ1-2|TRBV5-8
ASSLLRIGDGYT
>TRBJ1-2|TRBV27
ASSLLGGSYGYT